A single TCR beta chain is shown here with its context. Its antigen is unidentified. This sample was taken from a study of cytomegalovirus exposure and HLA in healthy donors. Study-wide points: Rare TCR sequences dominated, though some public TCRs recurred in many donors. The study designated roughly 160 TCR beta chains cytomegalovirus-associated.

The protocol was immunoSEQ multiplex PCR, while the TCRdb copy is restricted to in-frame clones and leaves out a portion. The table has tens of thousands of clones, 85% to 90% seen once. Germline lookup yields CDR1 SGHTA and CDR2 FQGNSA. The CDR3 consists of 18 residues. The J segment lost 4 bases and the V segment lost 1 base, leaving 8 bases of the junction unmatched. The rearrangement uses TRBV7-2 and TRBJ2-1; 12 bases map to TRBD2. The sample comprised PBMCs. The sequence was obtained from a young woman in good health and CMV-seropositive. The CDR3 here is CASSLVGLAGGVYNEQFF. The CDR3 DNA reads as TGTGCCAGCAGCTTAGTAGGCCTAGCGGGGGGGGTTTACAATGAGCAGTTCTTC.